The 23 T cell receptor beta chains reported below all come from one sample, sequenced in a study of T cells after posttransplantation cyclophosphamide. Libraries were prepared by immunoSEQ multiplex PCR; TCRdb keeps only in-frame clonotypes and omits some of them. This table holds tens of thousands of clones with no singletons; the top ten claim around 3%. Sequencing input: PBMCs. These receptors were collected from a woman in her sixties in good health, CMV-negative, and a related stem cell transplant donor.

This clone was seen at least ten times. The chain recombines TRBV5-6 with TRBJ1-2; tentative D call: TRBD1 (6 bases). From germline, CDR1 is SGHDT and CDR2 YYEEEE. The V gene lost 5 bases and the J gene lost 6 bases, with 11 bases spanning the gap. The CDR3 runs 12 residues. The chain's CDR3 is CASRQNRDGYTF. The CDR3 DNA reads TGTGCCAGCAGACAGAACAGGGATGGCTACACCTTC.

This clone was detected many times. The chain employs TRBV7-2 and TRBJ2-5, with unresolved D. The V end lost 3 bases, the J end lost 3 bases, and 20 bases lay between the germline ends. The CDR3 is 17 residues long. Germline V gives CDR1 SGHTA, CDR2 FQGNSA. CDR3 coding DNA: TGTGCCAGCAGCTTCCGGCGGCTAGGCGCTTTCAAAGAGACCCAGTACTTC. This translates into CASSFRRLGAFKETQYF.

This clone turned up a few times. This chain links TRBV9 with TRBJ1-2; a possible D gene is TRBD1 (5 bases). Trimming left V 3 bases short and J 3 bases short, with 15 bases between. CDR1 and CDR2 from the germline V gene are SGDLS and YYNGEE. The CDR3 has 15 amino acids. DNA of the CDR3: TGTGCCAGCAGCGCTTGGGGCAGGGCAGACTATGGCTACACCTTC. Amino acid sequence: CASSAWGRADYGYTF.

This clone has ten or more counts. The chain joins TRBV4-3 to TRBJ1-2; 7 nucleotides align to TRBD1. The germline gives CDR1 LGHNA, CDR2 YSLEER. V dropped 2 bases and J dropped 5; count of bases not matched to a gene: 8. This CDR3 has 15 amino acids. The CDR3 sequence is CASSQYGAGGYGYTF. CDR3 coding DNA: TGCGCCAGCAGCCAATATGGGGCAGGGGGATATGGCTACACCTTC.

The chain has TRBV5-1 and TRBJ2-3; D may be TRBD1 (6 bases). This CDR3 has 16 amino acids. Trimming cost V 4 bases and J 0 bases, with 15 bases left between them. Germline loops: CDR1 SGHRS, CDR2 YFSETQ. CDR3 residues: CASSGTGTTSTDTQYF. The CDR3 coding sequence is TGCGCCAGCAGCGGGACCGGGACAACTAGCACAGATACGCAGTATTTT.

This clone was seen repeatedly, ten times or more. The chain recombines TRBV7-3 with TRBJ2-2; D remains unclear. Germline V lookup: CDR1 SGHTA, CDR2 FQGTGA. V lost 5 bases and J lost 7, with 5 bases in between. The CDR3 sequence is 11 residues long. The CDR3 spells CASSQYGELFF. In nucleotides, the CDR3 is TGTGCCAGCAGCCAGTACGGGGAGCTGTTTTTT.

The sample holds a few counts of this clone. The chain joins TRBV4-1 to TRBJ2-5; tentative D call: TRBD1 (5 bases). V dropped 0 bases and J dropped 2 bases, with 13 bases sitting between them. This CDR3 has 16 residues. The germline V gene has CDR1 MGHRA and CDR2 YSYEKL. CDR3 nucleotides: TGCGCCAGCAGCCAAGAGCCCTCGACAGAACAAGAGACCCAGTACTTC. Its protein product is CASSQEPSTEQETQYF.

This clone was seen more than once but under ten times. This rearrangement joins TRBV19 to TRBJ1-1; unclear D gene. V lost 5 bases and J lost 1, with 11 bases in between. The germline V gene encodes CDR1 LNHDA and CDR2 SQIVND (reference sequence). CDR3 length: 14 amino acids. CDR3 coding DNA: TGTGCCAGTAGTTACGGTCTCACGAACACTGAAGCTTTCTTT. Protein: CASSYGLTNTEAFF. The full variable domain, its missing parts supplied by reference TRBV19 and TRBJ1-1, is DGGITQSPKYLFRKEGQNVTLSCEQNLNHDAMYWYRQDPGQGLRLIYYSQIVNDFQKGDIAEGYSVSREKKESFPLTVTSAQKNPTAFYLCASSYGLTNTEAFFGQGTRLTVV.

This chain's CDR3 is CASSSHGQGEGTGELFF. The CDR3 coding sequence is TGTGCCAGCAGCTCACATGGACAGGGTGAAGGGACCGGGGAGCTGTTTTTT. The chain links TRBV11-3 to TRBJ2-2; 8 positions match TRBD1. J was trimmed by 5 bases and V by 4 bases; bases with no gene match: 12. This CDR3 has 17 residues. From germline, CDR1 is SGHNT and CDR2 YENEEA. Full variable domain (missing parts from reference TRBV11-3 and TRBJ2-2): EAGVVQSPRYKIIEKKQPVAFWCNPISGHNTLYWYLQNLGQGPELLIRYENEEAVDDSQLPKDRFSAERLKGVDSTLKIQPAELGDSAVYLCASSSHGQGEGTGELFFGEGSRLTVL.

In this sample, this clone turned up many times. J is TRBJ1-2 and V is TRBV28, with D possibly matching TRBD1 (5 bases). This CDR3 region has 11 residues. V shed 9 bases and J shed 4 bases, with 9 bases lying between them. Germline V gives CDR1 MDHEN, CDR2 SYDVKM. Here the CDR3 reads CASQRGYGYTF. CDR3 nucleotide sequence: TGTGCCAGTCAAAGGGGCTATGGCTACACCTTC.

Here the CDR3 reads CASSSLGTVLPYGYTF. The CDR3 DNA reads as TGTGCCAGCAGTTCACTTGGGACAGTCCTTCCCTATGGCTACACCTTC. This rearrangement joins TRBV28 to TRBJ1-2, with 7 bases that match TRBD1. Germline V gene sequence: CDR1 MDHEN, CDR2 SYDVKM. V dropped 4 bases and J dropped 4; count of bases not matched to a gene: 12. The CDR3 is 16 residues long.

This clone was found many times. This chain connects TRBV7-2 to TRBJ2-7, with D unresolved. There are 12 residues in the CDR3. V lost 2 bases and J 2 bases, leaving 4 bases between the germline ends. Looked up from germline, CDR1 is SGHTA and CDR2 is FQGNSA. CDR3 in amino acids: CASSLSAYEQYF. The CDR3, as DNA: TGTGCCAGCAGCTTATCGGCCTACGAGCAGTACTTC. The whole variable domain, remainder taken from reference TRBV7-2 and TRBJ2-7, is GAGVSQSPSNKVTEKGKDVELRCDPISGHTALYWYRQSLGQGLEFLIYFQGNSAPDKSGLPSDRFSAERTGGSVSTLTIQRTQQEDSAVYLCASSLSAYEQYFGPGTRLTVT.

This clone has ten or more counts. The chain combines TRBV29-1 with TRBJ1-1, with TRBD1 identical over 8 bases. Germline V lookup: CDR1 SQVTM, CDR2 ANQGSEA. V dropped 1 base and J dropped 1; count of bases not matched to a gene: 2. The length of the CDR3 is 14 residues. CDR3: CSVEGTGKNTEAFF. CDR3 DNA: TGCAGCGTTGAAGGGACAGGGAAGAACACTGAAGCTTTCTTT.

The sample holds many counts of this clone. The chain has TRBV4-3 and TRBJ2-2; 11 positions agree with TRBD1. V lost 4 bases and J lost 5; bases outside the gene matches: 3. Germline CDR1 and CDR2: LGHNA and YSLEER. The CDR3 loop spans 15 amino acids. Here the CDR3 reads CASSRRDRGTGELFF. The CDR3 DNA reads TGCGCCAGCAGCCGCCGGGACAGGGGGACCGGGGAGCTGTTTTTT.

This clone was counted at least ten times. The V call is TRBV6-1, the J call TRBJ2-7; 8 bases align to TRBD2. The length of the CDR3 is 16 residues. The ends lost 3 bases at V and 5 bases at J; junction bases unmatched: 12. Germline values: CDR1 MNHNS, CDR2 SASEGT. The CDR3 loop reads CASSDPPVAGLHEQYF. The CDR3 DNA sequence: TGTGCCAGCAGTGACCCCCCCGTAGCGGGATTACACGAGCAGTACTTC.

This clone appeared a few times. One end of the junction does not line up with germline, which may come from a read error. V is TRBV7-1 and J is TRBJ2-1; 13 nucleotides agree with TRBD2. TRBV7-1 is an open reading frame, and its role is uncertain. This CDR3 is built from 15 residues. CDR3 sequence reads: CARSSGLAGYNEQFF. CDR3 coding DNA: TGTGCCAGAAGCTCGGGACTAGCGGGGTACAATGAGCAGTTCTTC.

The rearrangement links TRBV7-6 to TRBJ2-2; 13 bases fit TRBD2. Per the germline V gene, CDR1 is SGHVS and CDR2 is FNYEAQ. V lost 4 bases, J lost 3 bases, and 11 bases stayed unmatched. The CDR3 extends over 19 amino acids. The CDR3 is CASSSQKIGLAGDTGELFF. Here the CDR3 DNA reads TGTGCCAGCAGCTCCCAAAAAATAGGACTAGCGGGAGACACCGGGGAGCTGTTTTTT.

This clone was counted many times. This chain connects TRBV5-1 to TRBJ2-3; 9 positions match TRBD1. This CDR3 contains 14 residues. The ends lost 3 bases at V and 6 bases at J; junction bases unmatched: 5. Germline lookup yields CDR1 SGHRS and CDR2 YFSETQ. For the CDR3, the DNA is TGCGCCAGCAGCTCCGGGACAGGGAGGGATACGCAGTATTTT. Protein product: CASSSGTGRDTQYF. The full variable domain, rest sourced from reference TRBV5-1 and TRBJ2-3, is KAGVTQTPRYLIKTRGQQVTLSCSPISGHRSVSWYQQTPGQGLQFLFEYFSETQRNKGNFPGRFSGRQFSNSRSEMNVSTLELGDSALYLCASSSGTGRDTQYFGPGTRLTVL.

This clone was counted at least ten times. J is TRBJ1-2 and V is TRBV5-6; TRBD1 aligns across 7 bases. The ends lost 2 bases at V and 7 bases at J; junction bases unmatched: 11. The CDR3 has 15 residues. Germline V gene data show CDR1 as SGHDT and CDR2 as YYEEEE. CDR3 residues: CASSLVDREVVGYTF. The CDR3 DNA follows: TGTGCCAGCAGCTTAGTCGACAGGGAGGTTGTTGGCTACACCTTC.

The sample holds a few counts of this clone. The V and J genes are TRBV7-2 and TRBJ2-3, with TRBD2 matching 10 bases. CDR1 SGHTA and CDR2 FQGNSA come from the germline V gene. The CDR3 is made up of 15 amino acids. Trimming at V came to 4 bases and at J to 5 bases, leaving 6 bases not matched to a gene. The CDR3 sequence: CASSSQRGGGDTQYF. The DNA for the CDR3 is TGTGCCAGCAGCTCCCAGCGGGGGGGCGGAGATACGCAGTATTTT.

This clone was detected many times. The chain links TRBV7-8 to TRBJ1-1, with 9 positions matching TRBD1. Looked up from germline, CDR1 is SGHVS and CDR2 is FQNEAQ. The CDR3 covers 11 residues. With V trimmed by 5 bases and J by 11 bases, 3 bases remained unmatched. The CDR3 DNA reads TGTGCCAGCAGCACACAGGGGGCGGCTTTCTTT. Translated: CASSTQGAAFF.

In its sample, this clone was seen many times. This chain uses TRBV13 with TRBJ2-1, with 9 bases lining up with TRBD2. CDR1 is PRHDT and CDR2 is FYEKMQ in the germline V gene (reference sequence). This CDR3 spans 15 amino acids. V trimming: 1 base; J trimming: 7 bases; junction bases outside the gene matches: 5. This CDR3 reads CASSLASGDFNEQFF. CDR3 DNA: TGTGCCAGCAGCTTAGCTAGCGGGGATTTTAATGAGCAGTTCTTC.

This clone was picked up many times. This sequence joins TRBV6-6 and TRBJ1-1; a possible D gene is TRBD1 (5 bases). The V gene lost 6 bases and the J gene lost 5 bases, with 13 bases spanning the gap. CDR3 size: 13 residues. Germline CDR1 reads MNHNY; CDR2 reads SVGAGI (reference sequence). In DNA, the CDR3 is TGTGCCAGCAGCCCCTCGGGGGATACTGAAGCTTTCTTT. Translation: CASSPSGDTEAFF.